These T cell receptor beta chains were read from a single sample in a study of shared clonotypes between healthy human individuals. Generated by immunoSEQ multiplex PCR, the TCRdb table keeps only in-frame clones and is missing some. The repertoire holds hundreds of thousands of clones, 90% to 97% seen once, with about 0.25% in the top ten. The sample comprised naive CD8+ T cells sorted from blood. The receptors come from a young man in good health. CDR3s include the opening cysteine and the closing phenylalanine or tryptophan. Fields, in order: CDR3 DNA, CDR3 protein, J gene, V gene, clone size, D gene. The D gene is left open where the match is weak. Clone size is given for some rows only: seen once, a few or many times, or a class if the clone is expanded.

TGTGCCAGCAGCGGTGGCAAGAGGGTTGGTGGAAACACCATATATTTT CASSGGKRVGGNTIYF TRBJ1-3 TRBV11-2 once .
TGTGCCAGCAGCTCCGACGCCGACAGGTCCAAAAACATTCAGTACTTC CASSSDADRSKNIQYF TRBJ2-4 TRBV7-9 . .
TGCGCCAGCAGCCCACCCGGGACAGGCATCAATGAGCAGTTCTTC CASSPPGTGINEQFF TRBJ2-1 TRBV5-1 . TRBD1
TGTGCCAGCAGCCAGGGTTACAGAAATTACGAGCAGTACTTC CASSQGYRNYEQYF TRBJ2-7 TRBV7-9 . .
TGTGCCAGCAGTTTTAGGGGGGCCACTGAAGCTTTCTTT CASSFRGATEAFF TRBJ1-1 TRBV28 . .
TGCGCCAGCAGCCGACGACAGGGGGTGGGGGAGACCCAGTACTTC CASSRRQGVGETQYF TRBJ2-5 TRBV4-1 . TRBD1
TGTGCCAGTAGTATTTCGGATAGTTCAGAGACCCAGTACTTC CASSISDSSETQYF TRBJ2-5 TRBV19 . .
TGTGCCACCAGCGGCGGGGGCCTAGTGGATGAGCAGTTCTTC CATSGGGLVDEQFF TRBJ2-1 TRBV28 . .
TGTGCCAGCAGGGGTGGGCGGGAGACCCAGTACTTC CASRGGRETQYF TRBJ2-5 TRBV11-2 . .
TGTGCCAGCAGCGTATTCGGACAGGAGGGGGAAAAACTGTTTTTT CASSVFGQEGEKLFF TRBJ1-4 TRBV9 . TRBD1
TGTGCCAGCAGCTGGCTTACAGATACGCAGTATTTT CASSWLTDTQYF TRBJ2-3 TRBV7-9 . .
TGTGCCAGCATAGCGGGGGCCCCTTACGAGCAGTACTTC CASIAGAPYEQYF TRBJ2-7 TRBV2 few TRBD2
TGTGCCAGCAGCTTAGAGGATCCACCTCATTACGAGCAGTACTTC CASSLEDPPHYEQYF TRBJ2-7 TRBV7-6 . .
TGTGCCAGCAGCTTAGCGCTTTCAGATACGCAGTATTTT CASSLALSDTQYF TRBJ2-3 TRBV7-9 . .
TGTGCCAGCAGGCGGGACAGTAGCAATCAGCCCCAGCATTTT CASRRDSSNQPQHF TRBJ1-5 TRBV2 . TRBD1
TGTGCCAGCAGTTTCTCAGCGGGAGAGAAATACAATGAGCAGTTCTTC CASSFSAGEKYNEQFF TRBJ2-1 TRBV27 . TRBD2
TGTGCCAGCTCATCACAGGGTGACGGGTTCTACGAGCAGTACTTC CASSSQGDGFYEQYF TRBJ2-7 TRBV18 . .
TGTGCCAGCAGCTTAGGACAGGGGACGATCTCCTACGAGCAGTACTTC CASSLGQGTISYEQYF TRBJ2-7 TRBV7-2 once TRBD1
TGCGCCAGCAGCCCCGGGACGGGATCCTACGAGCAGTACTTC CASSPGTGSYEQYF TRBJ2-7 TRBV5-1 once .
TGTGCCACCAGCAGAGCGGCGGCCCCTCCCACAGATACGCAGTATTTT CATSRAAAPPTDTQYF TRBJ2-3 TRBV15 . .
TGTGCCAGCAGCCGAGGACAGTCCCCAACTAATGAAAAACTGTTTTTT CASSRGQSPTNEKLFF TRBJ1-4 TRBV2 . .
TGTGCCAGCAGTTTAGAGCAGGGCAATCAGCCCCAGCATTTT CASSLEQGNQPQHF TRBJ1-5 TRBV28 . .
TGTGCCAGCAGCTTAGGGGCTACAGGATCCTACGAGCAGTACTTC CASSLGATGSYEQYF TRBJ2-7 TRBV13 once .
TGTGCCGGCCGGGACAGGTTGACCGGGGAGCTGTTTTTT CAGRDRLTGELFF TRBJ2-2 TRBV9 . TRBD1
TGTGCCAGCAGCAAAGGATGGGCTCAAAAGACAGGAGGCAATCAGCCCCAGCATTTT CASSKGWAQKTGGNQPQHF TRBJ1-5 TRBV21-1 . .
TGCGCCAGCAGCCAAGATACTGACTCTGGAAACACCATATATTTT CASSQDTDSGNTIYF TRBJ1-3 TRBV4-1 once .
TGTGCCAGCAGTCCCGGGACAGGGATCTACAATGAGCAGTTCTTC CASSPGTGIYNEQFF TRBJ2-1 TRBV27 . TRBD1
TGTGCCAGCAGCGGACAGGGGGGAGTTGATGACTATGGCTACACCTTC CASSGQGGVDDYGYTF TRBJ1-2 TRBV9 . TRBD1
TGTGCCAGCAGCTTTCGAGGGGGCACAGATACGCAGTATTTT CASSFRGGTDTQYF TRBJ2-3 TRBV5-4 once .
TGCAGCGTTGAAGAAGCCGCGGGACACCGCAACTATGGCTACACCTTC CSVEEAAGHRNYGYTF TRBJ1-2 TRBV29-1 . .
TGTGCCAGCACCAAGACGACAGCCACGGGGCTCGAGCAGTACTTC CASTKTTATGLEQYF TRBJ2-7 TRBV27 . .
TGTGCCAGCAGCTTAGCGAAGGACACTCCTAGCACAGATACGCAGTATTTT CASSLAKDTPSTDTQYF TRBJ2-3 TRBV7-8 . .
TGTGCCAGCAGCTTGGGGGCAGGGGGCGGCTACGAGCAGTACTTC CASSLGAGGGYEQYF TRBJ2-7 TRBV9 . TRBD1
TGTGCCAGCAGAGGGGCCGTCTACGAGCAGTACTTC CASRGAVYEQYF TRBJ2-7 TRBV7-9 . .
TGTGCCAGCAAAGGGGAGAGCTACGAGCAGTACTTC CASKGESYEQYF TRBJ2-7 TRBV2 . .
TGTGCCAGCAGCGAGGGCCTGGGACTGGACTACAATGAGCAGTTCTTC CASSEGLGLDYNEQFF TRBJ2-1 TRBV9 . .
TGTGCCAGCGGGAAGATATACGAGCAGTACTTC CASGKIYEQYF TRBJ2-7 TRBV6-5 . .
TGTGCCAGCAGCGCGCCCCAGGAGTCCTATGGCTACACCTTC CASSAPQESYGYTF TRBJ1-2 TRBV9 . .
TGCAGCGCCCAGGGACAGGGTCACTACGAGCAGTACTTC CSAQGQGHYEQYF TRBJ2-7 TRBV29-1 once TRBD1
TGTGCCAGCAGCCTCGAGGACAGGGGAACCTACGAGCAGTACTTC CASSLEDRGTYEQYF TRBJ2-7 TRBV7-8 . TRBD1
TGTGCCACCTCGAGGTGGGACAATGAGCAGTTCTTC CATSRWDNEQFF TRBJ2-1 TRBV5-6 . .
TGTGCCAGCAGCGTAGGGGGGGCACCCTACGAGCAGTACTTC CASSVGGAPYEQYF TRBJ2-7 TRBV9 . .
TGCGCCAGCAGCTTGCAGGCTAGCAGACAGACCCAGTACTTC CASSLQASRQTQYF TRBJ2-5 TRBV5-1 . .
TGCGCCAGCAGCCCCCGGACCTCAGATACGCAGTATTTT CASSPRTSDTQYF TRBJ2-3 TRBV5-1 . .